This T cell receptor beta chain was sequenced during a study of T cells in Graves' hyperthyroidism and ophthalmopathy. This clonotype was picked up many times. Amplified TCR beta CDR3 regions came from RNA transcripts. Carried out on the TCR CDR3, a first-round RT-PCR used the HTBI primer set. One entry per CDR3 protein results from TCRdb running MiXCR on the multiplex PCR reads. This table has 450,000 to 700,000 distinct CDR3 sequences, 46% appearing once. Specimen: peripheral blood or thyroid tissue (not recorded which). The clonotype comes from a woman under 30 with Graves' hyperthyroidism.

The CDR3 DNA is TGTGCCAGGACGGACGGTAGAAAATATGGCTACACCTTC. It is translated as CARTDGRKYGYTF. The genes are TRBV2 and TRBJ1-2; D gene ambiguous. The length of the CDR3 is 13 residues. V lost 9 bases to trimming and J lost 5 bases, with 16 bases between them. Per the germline V gene, CDR1 is SNHLY and CDR2 is FYNNEI.